The next 9 T cell receptor beta chains were all read from a single sample in a study of response to subunit inactivated influenza vaccine. Each CDR3 protein gets one entry after TCRdb re-called the RT-PCR reads with MiXCR. The table has over 300,000 distinct CDR3 sequences, around a fifth seen once. The sequencing here drew on PBMCs from blood, taken about 20 months after vaccination. These TCRs come from a man in his fifties or sixties who received an inactivated influenza vaccine.

This clonotype has more than one count but fewer than ten. This rearrangement joins TRBV25-1 to TRBJ1-2; D gene unclear. The CDR3 is 17 amino acids. Germline V gives CDR1 MGHDK, CDR2 SYGVNS. V was cut by 6 bases and J by 8 bases, with 28 bases left in between. For the CDR3, the DNA is TGTGCCAGCAGGGGAGTTAAGGACGGTTCCTCACCTGGAGGCTACACCTTC. Amino acid sequence: CASRGVKDGSSPGGYTF.

The V gene is TRBV5-4, the J gene TRBJ2-3; D remains unclear. V gave up 2 bases and J gave up 1 base, with 11 bases separating them. The V gene's germline CDR1 is SGHNT and CDR2 YYREEE (reference sequence). This CDR3 is 15 amino acids long. The CDR3 sequence: CASSFSLAGTDTQYF. DNA for the CDR3: TGTGCCAGCAGCTTTTCGCTGGCAGGCACAGATACGCAGTATTTT.

This clonotype has a handful of counts. V gene TRBV21-1 combines with J gene TRBJ2-1; the table's D call of TRBD2 was not tested on the DNA. TRBV21-1 constitutes a pseudogene. This CDR3 has 16 residues. CDR3 region: CASSQGLAGSYNEQFF. The CDR3 DNA follows: TGTGCCAGCAGCCAAGGACTAGCGGGCTCCTACAATGAGCAGTTCTTC.

In this sample, this clonotype turned up many times. This chain connects TRBV9 to TRBJ1-1; D gene ambiguous. Germline V gene lookup returns CDR1 SGDLS and CDR2 YYNGEE. V was trimmed by 0 bases and J by 7 bases, leaving 10 bases between them. This CDR3 has 13 residues. CDR3 coding DNA: TGTGCCAGCAGCGTAGTGTCGCCAGATGAAGCTTTCTTT. Translation gives CASSVVSPDEAFF. Based on the CDR3 plus reference TRBV9 and TRBJ1-1, the full variable domain is DSGVTQTPKHLITATGQRVTLRCSPRSGDLSVYWYQQSLDQGLQFLIQYYNGEERAKGNILERFSAQQFPDLHSELNLSSLELGDSALYFCASSVVSPDEAFFGQGTRLTVV.

This clonotype has more than one count but fewer than ten. A read error may account for a junction end that differs from germline. V is TRBV10-3 and J is TRBJ1-5; D is uncertain. The CDR3 runs 14 residues. Germline V gene lookup returns CDR1 ENHRY and CDR2 SYGVKD. CDR3 sequence reads: CDISESLGYQPQHF. In DNA form, the CDR3 reads TGTGACATCAGTGAGTCGTTGGGGTACCAGCCCCAGCATTTT.

The chain carries TRBV29-1 and TRBJ2-7; a weak D match, TRBD2 (6 bases). The V gene's germline CDR1 is SQVTM and CDR2 ANQGSEA. V was shortened by 5 bases and J by 4 bases, with 15 bases between the two germline ends. This CDR3 region has 13 residues. CDR3 sequence: CSVIYRGIYEQYF. The CDR3, as DNA: TGCAGCGTTATCTATCGGGGGATTTACGAGCAGTACTTC.

This chain links TRBV29-1 with TRBJ2-5; possible D gene TRBD1, 5 bases. With 4 bases removed from V and 3 bases from J, the gap between germline ends came to 12 bases. Germline assignment: CDR1 SQVTM and CDR2 ANQGSEA. The CDR3 totals 13 residues. CDR3 in DNA: TGCAGCGTTGCCCCGACAGTAAAAGAGACCCAGTACTTC. Translating it yields CSVAPTVKETQYF.

This chain uses TRBV5-1 with TRBJ1-2, with 7 bases fitting TRBD1. Germline V gives CDR1 SGHRS, CDR2 YFSETQ. J was trimmed by 0 bases and V by 0 bases; bases with no gene match: 8. CDR3 length: 17 amino acids. DNA of the CDR3: TGCGCCAGCAGCTTGGCCGGGACAGCGCAAGCTAACTATGGCTACACCTTC. Translating it yields CASSLAGTAQANYGYTF.

V is TRBV12-3 or TRBV12-4 and J is TRBJ1-1; D remains unclear. V was cut by 0 bases and J by 3 bases, with 8 bases left in between. The CDR3 spans 14 residues. The CDR3, as DNA: TGTGCCAGCAGTTTAGCGCTAGGGTACACTGAAGCTTTCTTT. Encoded protein: CASSLALGYTEAFF.